The 32 T cell receptor beta chains below were found in one sample sequenced in a study of T cells after yellow fever vaccination (dated by TCRdb to between 2019 and 2020). According to the study, the label for this sample's treatment or condition signals: live attenuated yellow fever vaccine strain. Receptor libraries were prepared by 5' RACE. Instrument used: Illumina NovaSeq 6000. Using fastp at Q25 and MiXCR, TCRdb reprocessed the public reads and kept productive beta chains. For every CDR3 protein sequence, its rows merge into one entry that carries the most common genes and DNA. This sample comprises fewer than 100,000 distinct CDR3 sequences, 4.5% to 6% of them detected only once. The biggest ten clones account for more than 40% of the sample. The input for sequencing was CD8+ T cells sorted from PBMCs, taken 10 days after the yellow fever booster vaccination. These receptors were collected from a man between 18 and 29 years old who received the YFV17D yellow fever vaccine.

The chain has TRBV20-1 and TRBJ1-5; D is undetermined. Looked up from germline, CDR1 is DFQATT and CDR2 is SNEGSKA (reference sequence). This CDR3 is 22 amino acids long. The CDR3 nucleotides are TGCAGCGAACCAGTCAGTGCTAATCAATTCGGTCCAGTTTCATGGCGCAATCAGCCCCAGCATTTT. As protein: CSEPVSANQFGPVSWRNQPQHF.

This clonotype has a handful of counts. The chain is built from TRBV7-7 and TRBJ2-2; 7 bases are a match to TRBD1. The CDR3 length is 18 residues. Germline CDR1 reads SSHAT; CDR2 reads FNYEAQ (reference sequence). Trimming at V came to 1 base and at J to 6 bases, leaving 14 bases not matched to a gene. The CDR3 region is CASSLESQGQPYPGELFF. CDR3 sequence (DNA): TGTGCCAGCAGCTTAGAGTCCCAGGGACAGCCCTACCCCGGGGAGCTGTTTTTT.

At least ten counts were recorded for this clonotype. CDR3 in DNA: TGCAGCGTGGGGGCAGATAGAAATTCACCCCTCCACTTT. It codes for CSVGADRNSPLHF. V and J are TRBV29-1 and TRBJ1-6; D possibly corresponds to TRBD1 (6 bases). This CDR3 comprises 13 residues. Germline assignment: CDR1 SQVTM and CDR2 ANQGSEA. The V end lost 6 bases, the J end lost 7 bases, and 13 bases lay between the germline ends.

This rearrangement joins TRBV5-1 to TRBJ2-1; 9 positions agree with TRBD2. CDR3 length equals 15 residues. Germline-derived CDR1 and CDR2 are SGHRS and YFSETQ. V was clipped by 4 bases and J by 7 bases; unmatched bases: 9. CDR3 residues: CASSPFGSGGNEQFF. CDR3 coding DNA: TGCGCCAGCAGCCCCTTTGGTAGCGGGGGAAATGAGCAGTTCTTC.

This chain joins TRBV14 and TRBJ1-1, with D perhaps TRBD1 (5 bases). The CDR3 spans 14 residues. The germline gives CDR1 SGHDN, CDR2 FVKESK. Trimming left V 3 bases short and J 1 base short, with 9 bases between. CDR3 protein: CASSHLQENTEAFF. The CDR3 DNA is TGTGCCAGCAGCCACCTACAGGAGAACACTGAAGCTTTCTTT.

Only a few counts were recorded for this clonotype. The chain carries TRBV19 and TRBJ1-2; D ambiguous. The CDR3 covers 11 residues. V was cut by 4 bases and J by 8 bases, with 8 bases left in between. Germline lookup yields CDR1 LNHDA and CDR2 SQIVND (reference sequence). The CDR3 sequence: CASSTVWGYTF. The DNA for the CDR3 is TGTGCCAGTAGTACCGTCTGGGGCTACACCTTC.

This chain joins TRBV4-1 and TRBJ2-2, with 9 bases lining up with TRBD1. The junction had 14 bases not matched to a gene; V was cut back by 5 bases and J by 7 bases. Germline V gene lookup returns CDR1 MGHRA and CDR2 YSYEKL. The CDR3 is made up of 17 amino acids. The CDR3 DNA sequence: TGCGCCAGCAGCGAAAGAGGACAGGGGACCGTCGTCGGGGAGCTGTTTTTT. Its protein is CASSERGQGTVVGELFF.

This clonotype has at least ten counts. The chain combines TRBV29-1 with TRBJ2-3; D assignment may be TRBD1 or TRBD2 (5 bases each). The CDR3 totals 14 residues. Germline lookup yields CDR1 SQVTM and CDR2 ANQGSEA. V shed 2 bases and J shed 5 bases, with 14 bases lying between them. This CDR3 reads CSVEQGVEGDTQYF. In nucleotides, the CDR3 is TGCAGCGTTGAACAAGGGGTTGAGGGAGATACGCAGTATTTT.

In its sample, this clonotype was seen a few times. CDR3 sequence: CASSLGQGAHEQYF. The DNA of the CDR3 is TGCGCCAGCAGCTTGGGACAGGGGGCGCACGAGCAGTACTTC. The chain joins TRBV5-1 to TRBJ2-7, with 10 bases lining up with TRBD1. The CDR3 spans 14 residues. V lost 0 bases to trimming and J lost 5 bases; unmatched junction nucleotides: 2. CDR1 and CDR2 (germline): SGHRS, YFSETQ.

The gene calls are TRBV21-1 and TRBJ1-6; TRBD1, the table's D call, lacks a check against the DNA. TRBV21-1 is a pseudogene. There are 14 residues in the CDR3. CDR3 nucleotides: TGTGCCAGCAGCAAAGCTCAGGGGTGTTCACCCCTCCACTTT. Translation gives CASSKAQGCSPLHF.

The chain has TRBV27 and TRBJ2-3; D is ambiguous. The CDR3 length is 13 residues. Germline values: CDR1 MNHEY, CDR2 SMNVEV (reference sequence). Trimming stripped 3 bases from V and 2 bases from J, with 6 bases between. The CDR3 protein is CASSFVNTDTQYF. The CDR3 coding sequence is TGTGCCAGCAGTTTCGTGAACACAGATACGCAGTATTTT.

This rearrangement joins TRBV7-9 to TRBJ1-1, with a tentative D call TRBD1 (6 bases). CDR1 is SEHNR, CDR2 FQNEAQ, per germline (reference sequence). The length of the CDR3 is 16 residues. Trimming stripped 5 bases from V and 2 bases from J, with 18 bases between. The CDR3 DNA reads as TGTGCCAGCAGCCCGTTACCGGGACAAATTAACACTGAAGCTTTCTTT. This encodes CASSPLPGQINTEAFF.

J is TRBJ1-1 and V is TRBV27, with D unresolved. V dropped 4 bases and J dropped 7 bases, with 10 bases sitting between them. CDR3 size: 12 residues. The germline gives CDR1 MNHEY, CDR2 SMNVEV (reference sequence). CDR3 nucleotides: TGTGCCAGCAGTTCCAGACCCGGTGAAGCTTTCTTT. Its translation is CASSSRPGEAFF.

A few counts support this clonotype. This chain connects TRBV10-3 to TRBJ1-2; TRBD1 might be the D (6 bases). The length of the CDR3 is 16 residues. Germline CDR1 is ENHRY and CDR2 is SYGVKD. V was trimmed by 6 bases and J by 3 bases, leaving 20 bases between them. DNA of the CDR3: TGTGCCATCAGGCAGCCAGCAACGAAGGGGGACTATGGCTACACCTTC. This encodes CAIRQPATKGDYGYTF.

V and J are TRBV12-3 or TRBV12-4 and TRBJ1-1; D is perhaps TRBD1 (6 bases). The CDR3 covers 16 residues. V dropped 3 bases and J dropped 1 base, with 15 bases sitting between them. The CDR3 here is CASSFLVAGANTEAFF. As DNA, the CDR3 is TGTGCCAGCAGTTTTCTGGTGGCGGGGGCGAACACTGAAGCTTTCTTT.

This clonotype was recorded a few times. J is TRBJ1-6 and V is TRBV13; TRBD1 aligns across 7 bases. This CDR3 contains 16 residues. CDR1 is PRHDT, CDR2 FYEKMQ, per germline (reference sequence). V was pared by 5 bases and J by 8 bases, with 12 bases of the junction left unmatched. CDR3 sequence (DNA): TGTGCCAGCAGCGAAGACCGACAGGGTAGCGATTCACCCCTCCACTTT. Its translation is CASSEDRQGSDSPLHF.

In its sample, this clonotype was seen many times. This sequence joins TRBV2 and TRBJ2-4, with TRBD1 as a possible D gene (6 bases). The length of the CDR3 is 16 residues. Germline values: CDR1 SNHLY, CDR2 FYNNEI. V was shortened by 4 bases and J by 0 bases, with 13 bases between the two germline ends. CDR3 protein: CASSVTGILAKNIQYF. The CDR3 coding sequence is TGTGCCAGCAGTGTTACAGGGATTCTAGCCAAAAACATTCAGTACTTC.

This clonotype was observed at least ten times. V and J are TRBV7-9 and TRBJ2-7, with D possibly TRBD2 on 5 matching bases. Germline CDR1 is SEHNR and CDR2 is FQNEAQ (reference sequence). This CDR3 contains 15 residues. V lost 1 base and J 0 bases, leaving 10 bases between the germline ends. CDR3 coding DNA: TGTGCCAGCAGCTTAGGTGTGGGGAGCTCCTACGAGCAGTACTTC. This codes for CASSLGVGSSYEQYF. The whole variable domain, remainder taken from reference TRBV7-9 and TRBJ2-7, is DTGVSQNPRHKITKRGQNVTFRCDPISEHNRLYWYRQTLGQGPEFLTYFQNEAQLEKSRLLSDRFSAERPKGSFSTLEIQRTEQGDSAMYLCASSLGVGSSYEQYFGPGTRLTVT.

This clonotype appeared a few times. The CDR3 reads CASSLVTSGATDTQYF. The CDR3 nucleotides read TGTGCCAGCAGTTTAGTTACTAGCGGGGCTACAGATACGCAGTATTTT. The chain links TRBV27 to TRBJ2-3, with 10 bases aligning to TRBD2. The CDR3 is made up of 16 amino acids. Germline V gene sequence: CDR1 MNHEY, CDR2 SMNVEV (reference sequence). The V gene end was trimmed by 2 bases and the J gene end by 3 bases; junction bases not matched to a gene: 5.

This clonotype has only a few counts. This chain uses TRBV20-1 with TRBJ1-1; perhaps TRBD1 as D (6 bases). Per germline, CDR1 DFQATT and CDR2 SNEGSKA (reference sequence). This CDR3 has 14 amino acids. Trimming stripped 6 bases from V and 3 bases from J, with 17 bases between. The CDR3 here is CSADSSGGYTEAFF. DNA for the CDR3: TGCAGTGCCGACTCGAGTGGGGGCTACACTGAAGCTTTCTTT.

The chain carries TRBV27 and TRBJ1-5, with TRBD1 matching 9 bases. The CDR3 is 15 residues long. Germline CDR1 reads MNHEY; CDR2 reads SMNVEV (reference sequence). With V trimmed by 5 bases and J by 4 bases, 6 bases remained unmatched. DNA of the CDR3: TGTGCCAGCAGTCTGAGACAGGGGGTGAATCAGCCCCAGCATTTT. It yields the protein CASSLRQGVNQPQHF.

This clonotype was seen only a few times. The V gene is TRBV7-8, the J gene TRBJ2-1; 7 nucleotides line up with TRBD1. The CDR3 loop spans 14 amino acids. Germline CDR1 is SGHVS and CDR2 is FQNEAQ. Losses at the gene ends were 5 bases for V and 7 bases for J; bases not matched to a gene: 8. In DNA, the CDR3 is TGTGCCAGCAGCACTCGGACAGGATCAAATGAGCAGTTCTTC. Its translation is CASSTRTGSNEQFF.

This clonotype was seen many times. This chain links TRBV7-2 with TRBJ1-5, with D hard to call. This CDR3 is built from 12 residues. Looked up from germline, CDR1 is SGHTA and CDR2 is FQGNSA. The V end lost 5 bases, the J end lost 4 bases, and 6 bases lay between the germline ends. The CDR3 nucleotides read TGTGCCAGCAGCCTCCAGAATCAGCCCCAGCATTTT. Translated, it gives CASSLQNQPQHF.

This clonotype was seen more than once but under ten times. The chain joins TRBV7-6 to TRBJ2-2, with 14 bases identical to TRBD2. J was trimmed by 1 base and V by 5 bases; bases with no gene match: 15. The CDR3 is 21 residues long. Germline CDR1 is SGHVS and CDR2 is FNYEAQ. Here the CDR3 reads CASSLYPLGLAGARNTGELFF. CDR3 DNA sequence: TGTGCCAGCAGCCTATATCCCTTGGGACTAGCGGGGGCCAGGAACACCGGGGAGCTGTTTTTT.

This clonotype was seen only a few times. The V gene is TRBV11-2, the J gene TRBJ2-1, with D possibly being TRBD2 (5 bases). V was clipped by 2 bases and J by 9 bases, with 11 bases between them. The CDR3 loop spans 13 amino acids. Germline CDR1 and CDR2: SGHAT and FQNNGV. The CDR3 here is CASSLTLAAEQFF. The CDR3 bases are TGTGCCAGCAGCTTAACCCTAGCCGCTGAGCAGTTCTTC.

This clonotype was recorded many times. The chain links TRBV4-3 to TRBJ2-3; 12 bases align to TRBD2. The CDR3 extends over 17 amino acids. V was clipped by 5 bases and J by 1 base; unmatched bases: 7. The germline V gene has CDR1 LGHNA and CDR2 YSLEER. CDR3 sequence: CASSGRLAGDGTDTQYF. The CDR3 DNA reads as TGCGCCAGCAGCGGACGACTAGCGGGGGACGGCACAGATACGCAGTATTTT.

The V call is TRBV4-1, the J call TRBJ2-7; tentative D call: TRBD1 (6 bases). V was clipped by 1 base and J by 3 bases, with 16 bases between them. Germline loops: CDR1 MGHRA, CDR2 YSYEKL. This CDR3 spans 16 amino acids. In DNA form, the CDR3 reads TGCGCCAGCAGCCAAGTGGTTAACAGGGAACACTACGAGCAGTACTTC. Its translation is CASSQVVNREHYEQYF.

This clonotype was picked up many times. The chain links TRBV20-1 to TRBJ1-1; TRBD1 matches at 10 bases. Germline assignment: CDR1 DFQATT and CDR2 SNEGSKA (reference sequence). Trimming took 6 bases from V and 3 from J; bases not matched to a gene: 4. The CDR3 contains 13 residues. The CDR3 DNA is TGCAGTGCCGACAGGGGGCGGCACACTGAAGCTTTCTTT. As protein: CSADRGRHTEAFF.

V is TRBV29-1 and J is TRBJ2-4; D not resolved. Germline CDR1 SQVTM, CDR2 ANQGSEA. The length of the CDR3 is 14 residues. V lost 6 bases and J 2 bases, leaving 14 bases between the germline ends. The CDR3 spells CSVRGLVTKNIQYF. The CDR3 coding sequence is TGCAGCGTGCGAGGTTTAGTGACCAAAAACATTCAGTACTTC. Based on the CDR3 plus reference TRBV29-1 and TRBJ2-4, the full variable domain is SAVISQKPSRDICQRGTSLTIQCQVDSQVTMMFWYRQQPGQSLTLIATANQGSEATYESGFVIDKFPISRPNLTFSTLTVSNMSPEDSSIYLCSVRGLVTKNIQYFGAGTRLSVL.

The CDR3 DNA is TGTGCCAGCAGTTCCGACGACAGGCCGGGGGAGCAGTACTTC. This gives the protein CASSSDDRPGEQYF. The V call is TRBV12-3 or TRBV12-4, the J call TRBJ2-7; weak D call: TRBD1 (6 bases). The length of the CDR3 is 14 residues. The ends were cut back, 4 bases at V and 7 bases at J, with 17 bases in the middle.

Only a few counts were recorded for this clonotype. This chain joins TRBV6-2 or TRBV6-3 and TRBJ2-5, with TRBD2 identical over 7 bases. The CDR3 length is 14 residues. Per germline, CDR1 MNHEY and CDR2 SVGEGT. V trimming: 8 bases; J trimming: 4 bases; junction bases outside the gene matches: 10. The CDR3 is CASGISGVRETQYF. The CDR3 DNA is TGTGCCAGCGGTATCAGCGGGGTTCGAGAGACCCAGTACTTC.

This chain connects TRBV2 to TRBJ2-1; 8 nucleotides match TRBD2. This CDR3 is 16 amino acids long. CDR1 and CDR2 (germline): SNHLY, FYNNEI. V was clipped by 6 bases and J by 4 bases; unmatched bases: 11. This CDR3 is CASRPGSGGIYNEQFF. CDR3 DNA sequence: TGTGCCAGCAGGCCCGGTTCGGGGGGGATTTACAATGAGCAGTTCTTC.